The sequence of this TCR beta chain was determined in a study of control samples from healthy donors and cancer patients. CDR1 and CDR2 (germline): SNHLY, FYNNEI. The CDR3 length is 12 residues. V shed 8 bases, J shed 7 bases, and the junction held 4 bases outside the gene matches. Repertoires were generated with immunoSEQ multiplex PCR, while TCRdb's copy carries only in-frame clones and drops some. The sample includes some 210,000 clones, over 80% of them seen just once. The TCR comes from a young man in good health. Specimen: blood. The genes are TRBV2 and TRBJ1-5, with 8 bases that match TRBD1. DNA of the CDR3: TGTGCCAGCGGACAGGGTCAACAGCCCCAGCATTTT. Residues: CASGQGQQPQHF.